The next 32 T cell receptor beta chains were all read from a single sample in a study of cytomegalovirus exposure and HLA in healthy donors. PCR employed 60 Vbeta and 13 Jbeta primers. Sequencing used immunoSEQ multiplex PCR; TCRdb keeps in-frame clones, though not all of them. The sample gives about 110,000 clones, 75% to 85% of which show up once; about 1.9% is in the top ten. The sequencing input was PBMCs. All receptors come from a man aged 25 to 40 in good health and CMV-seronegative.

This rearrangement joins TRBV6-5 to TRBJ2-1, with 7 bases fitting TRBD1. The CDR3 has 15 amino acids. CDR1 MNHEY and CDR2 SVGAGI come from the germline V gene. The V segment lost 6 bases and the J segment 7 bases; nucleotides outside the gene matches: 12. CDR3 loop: CASRAPHRGGNEQFF. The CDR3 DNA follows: TGTGCCAGCAGGGCCCCCCACAGGGGCGGAAATGAGCAGTTCTTC.

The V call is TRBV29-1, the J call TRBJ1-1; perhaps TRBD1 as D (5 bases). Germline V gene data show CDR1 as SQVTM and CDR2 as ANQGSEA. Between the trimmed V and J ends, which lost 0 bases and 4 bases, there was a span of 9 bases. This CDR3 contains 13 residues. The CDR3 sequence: CSVEEGGSTEAFF. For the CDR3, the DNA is TGCAGCGTTGAAGAGGGGGGAAGCACTGAAGCTTTCTTT.

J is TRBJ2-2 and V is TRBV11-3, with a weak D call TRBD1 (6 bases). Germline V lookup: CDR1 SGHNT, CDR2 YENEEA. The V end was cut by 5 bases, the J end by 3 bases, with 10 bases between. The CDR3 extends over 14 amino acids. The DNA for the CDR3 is TGTGCCAGCAGCCCAGGGGTCGACACCGGGGAGCTGTTTTTT. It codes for CASSPGVDTGELFF.

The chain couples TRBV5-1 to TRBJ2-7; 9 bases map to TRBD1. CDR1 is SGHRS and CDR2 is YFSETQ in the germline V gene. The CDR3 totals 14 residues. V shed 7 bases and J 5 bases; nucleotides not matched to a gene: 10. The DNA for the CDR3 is TGCGCCAGCGCTCCCCTGGACAGGGGAGACGAGCAGTACTTC. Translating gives CASAPLDRGDEQYF.

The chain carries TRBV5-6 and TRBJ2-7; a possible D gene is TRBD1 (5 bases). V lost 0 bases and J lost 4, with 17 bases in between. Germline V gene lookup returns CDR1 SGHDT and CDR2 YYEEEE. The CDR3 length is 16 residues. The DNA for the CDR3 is TGTGCCAGCAGCTTGGTGGCGGACACGGAGATGTACGAGCAGTACTTC. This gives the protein CASSLVADTEMYEQYF. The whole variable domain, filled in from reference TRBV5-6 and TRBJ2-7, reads DAGVTQSPTHLIKTRGQQVTLRCSPKSGHDTVSWYQQALGQGPQFIFQYYEEEERQRGNFPDRFSGHQFPNYSSELNVNALLLGDSALYLCASSLVADTEMYEQYFGPGTRLTVT.

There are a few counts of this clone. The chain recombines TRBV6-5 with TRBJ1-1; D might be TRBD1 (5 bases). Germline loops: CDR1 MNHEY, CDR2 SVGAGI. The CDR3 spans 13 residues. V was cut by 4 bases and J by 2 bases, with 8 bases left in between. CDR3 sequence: CASSWTSNTEAFF. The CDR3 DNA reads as TGTGCCAGCAGTTGGACAAGCAACACTGAAGCTTTCTTT.

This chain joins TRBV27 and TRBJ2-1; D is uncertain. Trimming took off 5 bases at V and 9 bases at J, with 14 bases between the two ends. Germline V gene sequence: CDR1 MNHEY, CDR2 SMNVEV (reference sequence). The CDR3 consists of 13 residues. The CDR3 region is CASSLFRVGEQFF. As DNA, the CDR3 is TGTGCCAGCAGTCTCTTCCGGGTGGGTGAGCAGTTCTTC.

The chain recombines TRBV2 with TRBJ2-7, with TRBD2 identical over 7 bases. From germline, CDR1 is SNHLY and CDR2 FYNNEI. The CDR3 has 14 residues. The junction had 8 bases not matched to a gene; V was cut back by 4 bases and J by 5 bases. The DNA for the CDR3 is TGTGCCAGCAGTGCGCTCCGGGGAGGGAACGAGCAGTACTTC. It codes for CASSALRGGNEQYF.

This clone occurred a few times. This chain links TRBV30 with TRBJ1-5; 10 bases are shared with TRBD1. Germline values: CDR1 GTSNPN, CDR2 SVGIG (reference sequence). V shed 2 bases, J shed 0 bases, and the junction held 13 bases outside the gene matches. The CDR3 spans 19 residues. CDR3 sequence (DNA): TGTGCCTGGAGTCCCCCTCCGGGACAGGGGTTCTATAGCAATCAGCCCCAGCATTTT. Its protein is CAWSPPPGQGFYSNQPQHF.

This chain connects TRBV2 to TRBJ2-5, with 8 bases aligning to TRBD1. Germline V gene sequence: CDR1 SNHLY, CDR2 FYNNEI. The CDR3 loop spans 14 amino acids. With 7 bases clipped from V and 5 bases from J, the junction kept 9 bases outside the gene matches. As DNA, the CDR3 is TGTGCCAGCACTGGGCCCCACAGGGGGGAGACCCAGTACTTC. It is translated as CASTGPHRGETQYF.

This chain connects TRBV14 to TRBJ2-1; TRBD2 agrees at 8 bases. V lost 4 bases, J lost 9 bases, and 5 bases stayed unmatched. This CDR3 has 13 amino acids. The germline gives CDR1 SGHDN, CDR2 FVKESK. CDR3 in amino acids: CASSLGLASEQFF. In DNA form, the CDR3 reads TGTGCCAGCAGCCTCGGACTAGCAAGTGAGCAGTTCTTC.

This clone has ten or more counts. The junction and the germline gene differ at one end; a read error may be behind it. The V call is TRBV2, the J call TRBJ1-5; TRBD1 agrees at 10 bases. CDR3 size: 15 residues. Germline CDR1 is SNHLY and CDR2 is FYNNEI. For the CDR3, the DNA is TGTGCCAGCAGCGAAGACAGGGGGCCTCATCAGCCCCAGCATTTT. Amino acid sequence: CASSEDRGPHQPQHF.

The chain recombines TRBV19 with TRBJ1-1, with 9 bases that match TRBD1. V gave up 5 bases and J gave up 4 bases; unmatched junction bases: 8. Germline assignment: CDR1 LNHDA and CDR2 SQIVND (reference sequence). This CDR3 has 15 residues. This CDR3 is CASSPSQGAGTEAFF. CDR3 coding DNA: TGTGCCAGTAGTCCATCACAGGGGGCGGGCACTGAAGCTTTCTTT.

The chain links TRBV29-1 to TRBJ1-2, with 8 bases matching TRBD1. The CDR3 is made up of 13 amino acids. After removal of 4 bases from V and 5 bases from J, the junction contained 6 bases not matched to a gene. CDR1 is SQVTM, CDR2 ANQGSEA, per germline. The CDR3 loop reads CSVGRQGRYGYTF. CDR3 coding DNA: TGCAGCGTTGGCCGACAGGGGCGGTATGGCTACACCTTC.

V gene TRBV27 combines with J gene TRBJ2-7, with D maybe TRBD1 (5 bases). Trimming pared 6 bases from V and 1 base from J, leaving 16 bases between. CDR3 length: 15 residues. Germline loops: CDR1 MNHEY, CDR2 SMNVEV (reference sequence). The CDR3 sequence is CASSLTEKGSYEQYF. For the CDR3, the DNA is TGTGCCAGCAGCCTGACAGAAAAGGGGTCCTACGAGCAGTACTTC.

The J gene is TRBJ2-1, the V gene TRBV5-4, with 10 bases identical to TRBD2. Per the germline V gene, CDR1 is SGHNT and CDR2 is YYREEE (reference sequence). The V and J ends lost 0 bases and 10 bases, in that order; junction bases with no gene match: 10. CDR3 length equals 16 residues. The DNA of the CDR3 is TGTGCCAGCAGCTTGGCAACAAGCGGGGGGGGCGGGGAGCAGTTCTTC. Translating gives CASSLATSGGGGEQFF.

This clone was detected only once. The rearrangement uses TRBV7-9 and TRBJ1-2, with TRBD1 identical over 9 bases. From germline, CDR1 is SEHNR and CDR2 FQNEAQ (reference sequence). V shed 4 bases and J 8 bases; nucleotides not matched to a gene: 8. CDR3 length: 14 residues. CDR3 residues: CASSSDRGREGYTF. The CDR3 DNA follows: TGTGCCAGCAGCTCGGACAGGGGACGGGAAGGCTACACCTTC. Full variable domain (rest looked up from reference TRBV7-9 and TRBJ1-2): DTGVSQNPRHKITKRGQNVTFRCDPISEHNRLYWYRQTLGQGPEFLTYFQNEAQLEKSRLLSDRFSAERPKGSFSTLEIQRTEQGDSAMYLCASSSDRGREGYTFGSGTRLTVV.

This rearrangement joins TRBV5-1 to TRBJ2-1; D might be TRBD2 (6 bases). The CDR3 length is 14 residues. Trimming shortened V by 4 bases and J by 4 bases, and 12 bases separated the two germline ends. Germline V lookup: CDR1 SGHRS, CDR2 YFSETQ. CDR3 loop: CASSMGLEYNEQFF. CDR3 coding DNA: TGCGCCAGCAGCATGGGACTCGAGTACAATGAGCAGTTCTTC.

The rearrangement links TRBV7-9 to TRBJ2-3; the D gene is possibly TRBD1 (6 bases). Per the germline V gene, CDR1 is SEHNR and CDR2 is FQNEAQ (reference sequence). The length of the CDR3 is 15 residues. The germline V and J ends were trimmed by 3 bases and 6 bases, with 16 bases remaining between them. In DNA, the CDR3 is TGTGCCAGCAGCTTTCACACAGGGTTTGGGGATACGCAGTATTTT. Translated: CASSFHTGFGDTQYF.

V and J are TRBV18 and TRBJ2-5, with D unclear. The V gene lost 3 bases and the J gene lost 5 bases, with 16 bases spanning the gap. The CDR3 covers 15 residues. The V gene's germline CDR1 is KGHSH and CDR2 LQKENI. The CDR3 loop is CASSPLGPPEETQYF. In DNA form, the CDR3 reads TGTGCCAGCTCACCCTTGGGTCCCCCGGAGGAGACCCAGTACTTC.

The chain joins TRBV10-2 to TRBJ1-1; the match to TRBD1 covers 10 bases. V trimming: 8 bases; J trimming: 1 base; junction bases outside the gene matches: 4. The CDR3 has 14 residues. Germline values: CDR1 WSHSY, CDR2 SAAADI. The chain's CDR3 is CASRQGAENTEAFF. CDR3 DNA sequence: TGCGCCAGCCGACAGGGGGCAGAGAACACTGAAGCTTTCTTT.

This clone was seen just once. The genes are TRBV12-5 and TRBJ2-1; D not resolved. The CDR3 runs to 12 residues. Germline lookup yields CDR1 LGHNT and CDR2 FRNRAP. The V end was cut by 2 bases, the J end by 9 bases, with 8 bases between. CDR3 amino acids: CASGLSSTEQFF. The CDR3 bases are TGTGCTAGTGGTTTGAGTAGCACTGAGCAGTTCTTC.

CDR3 sequence (DNA): TGTGCCAGCAGCCAAGATTGGGGGCGAGAGACCCAGTACTTC. Its protein is CASSQDWGRETQYF. The chain links TRBV4-2 to TRBJ2-5, with a tentative D call TRBD1 (6 bases). The CDR3 runs 14 residues. Per the germline V gene, CDR1 is LGHNA and CDR2 is YNFKEQ. V gave up 0 bases and J gave up 4 bases, with 9 bases separating them.

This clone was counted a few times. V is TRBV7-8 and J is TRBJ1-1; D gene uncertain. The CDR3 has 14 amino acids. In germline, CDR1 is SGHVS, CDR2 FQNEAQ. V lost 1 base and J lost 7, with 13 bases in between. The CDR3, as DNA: TGTGCCAGCAGCTTAGGTTCAGGAGGCCTTGAAGCTTTCTTT. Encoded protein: CASSLGSGGLEAFF.

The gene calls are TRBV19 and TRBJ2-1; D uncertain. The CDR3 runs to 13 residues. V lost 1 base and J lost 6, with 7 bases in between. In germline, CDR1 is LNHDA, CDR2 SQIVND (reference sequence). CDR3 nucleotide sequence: TGTGCCAGTAGTATAGGACTTCCCAATGAGCAGTTCTTC. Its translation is CASSIGLPNEQFF.

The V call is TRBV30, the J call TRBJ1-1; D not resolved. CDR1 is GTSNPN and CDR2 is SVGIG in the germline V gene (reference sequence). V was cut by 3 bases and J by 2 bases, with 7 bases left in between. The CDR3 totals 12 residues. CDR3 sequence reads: CAWSRVNTEAFF. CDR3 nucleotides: TGTGCCTGGAGCCGGGTTAACACTGAAGCTTTCTTT. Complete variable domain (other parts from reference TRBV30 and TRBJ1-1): SQTIHQWPATLVQPVGSPLSLECTVEGTSNPNLYWYRQAAGRGLQLLFYSVGIGQISSEVPQNLSASRPQDRQFILSSKKLLLSDSGFYLCAWSRVNTEAFFGQGTRLTVV.

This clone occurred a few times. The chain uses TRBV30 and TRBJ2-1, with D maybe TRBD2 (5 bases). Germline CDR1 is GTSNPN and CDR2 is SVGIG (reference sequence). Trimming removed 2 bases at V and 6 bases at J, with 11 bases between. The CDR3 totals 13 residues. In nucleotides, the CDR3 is TGTGCCTGGAGTAAAGGACTGATCAATGAGCAGTTCTTC. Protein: CAWSKGLINEQFF. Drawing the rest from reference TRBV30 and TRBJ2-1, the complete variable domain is SQTIHQWPATLVQPVGSPLSLECTVEGTSNPNLYWYRQAAGRGLQLLFYSVGIGQISSEVPQNLSASRPQDRQFILSSKKLLLSDSGFYLCAWSKGLINEQFFGPGTRLTVL.

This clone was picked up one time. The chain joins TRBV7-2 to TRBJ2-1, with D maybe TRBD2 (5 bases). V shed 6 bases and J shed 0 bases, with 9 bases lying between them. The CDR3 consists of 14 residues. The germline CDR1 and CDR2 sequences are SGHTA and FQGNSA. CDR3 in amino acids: CASRGDFSYNEQFF. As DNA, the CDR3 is TGTGCCAGCAGGGGAGACTTCTCCTACAATGAGCAGTTCTTC.

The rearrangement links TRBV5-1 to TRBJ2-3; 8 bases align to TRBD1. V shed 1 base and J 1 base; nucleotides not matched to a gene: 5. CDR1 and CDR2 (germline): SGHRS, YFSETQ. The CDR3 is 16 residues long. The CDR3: CASSLFPGGGTDTQYF. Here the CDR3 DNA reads TGCGCCAGCAGCTTGTTCCCAGGGGGCGGCACAGATACGCAGTATTTT. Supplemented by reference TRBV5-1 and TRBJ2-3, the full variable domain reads KAGVTQTPRYLIKTRGQQVTLSCSPISGHRSVSWYQQTPGQGLQFLFEYFSETQRNKGNFPGRFSGRQFSNSRSEMNVSTLELGDSALYLCASSLFPGGGTDTQYFGPGTRLTVL.

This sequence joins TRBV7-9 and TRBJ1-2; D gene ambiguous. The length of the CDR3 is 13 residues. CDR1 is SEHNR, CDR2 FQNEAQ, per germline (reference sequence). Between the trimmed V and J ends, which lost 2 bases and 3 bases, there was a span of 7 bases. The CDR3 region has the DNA TGTGCCAGCAGCTTACAGTTTGACTATGGCTACACCTTC. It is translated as CASSLQFDYGYTF.

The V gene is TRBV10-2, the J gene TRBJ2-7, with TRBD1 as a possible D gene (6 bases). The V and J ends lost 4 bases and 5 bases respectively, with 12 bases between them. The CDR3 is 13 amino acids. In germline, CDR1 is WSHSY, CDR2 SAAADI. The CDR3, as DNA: TGCGCCAGCAGTGTGTTTGGGGGCGACGAGCAGTACTTC. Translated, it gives CASSVFGGDEQYF.

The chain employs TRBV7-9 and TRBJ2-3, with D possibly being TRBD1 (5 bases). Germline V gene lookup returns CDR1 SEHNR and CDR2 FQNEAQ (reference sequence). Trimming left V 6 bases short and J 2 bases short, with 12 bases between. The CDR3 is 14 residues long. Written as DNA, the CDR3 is TGTGCCAGCAGAGTTGACAGATACACAGATACGCAGTATTTT. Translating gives CASRVDRYTDTQYF.